The 19 T cell receptor beta chains presented below share a single source sample, sequenced in a study of immune heterogeneity within non-small cell lung tumors. Bulk tumor genomic DNA was the template, and each sample received 600 to 700 ng. Biopsies that were spaced far apart were taken, several per primary tumor, during surgery. Samples came from untreated patients having curative surgery for newly diagnosed non-small cell lung cancer. Amplifying TCR beta CDR3 involved multiplex PCR carried out with 32 V and 13 J primers. TCRdb used MiXCR to reprocess the multiplex PCR reads, holding one entry per CDR3 protein. Of approximately 6,000 distinct CDR3 sequences listed, around 20% are singletons. Sample: lung tumor tissue. The receptor set was obtained from a female donor with non-small cell lung cancer.

About this clonotype: One end of the junction is discordant with germline, which a read error may explain. The V call is TRBV18, the J call TRBJ2-6; D call uncertain. Per germline, CDR1 KGHSH and CDR2 LQKENI. The CDR3 extends over 21 amino acids. The CDR3 is CASSPRTSMSTPFSGANVLTF. CDR3 DNA sequence: TGTGCCAGCTCCCCACGAACTTCTATGAGCACCCCTTTCTCTGGGGCCAACGTCCTGACTTTC.

There are a few counts of this clonotype. The chain has TRBV5-1 and TRBJ2-7; no definite D call. The germline V gene has CDR1 SGHRS and CDR2 YFSETQ. Deletions cut 0 bases from V and 5 bases from J, with 12 bases between. The CDR3 is made up of 14 amino acids. For the CDR3, the DNA is TGCGCCAGCAGCTTGGGGACGGACGATGACGAGCAGTACTTC. It translates to CASSLGTDDDEQYF.

This clonotype was seen a few times. The chain is built from TRBV24-1 and TRBJ2-4; D unclear. The CDR3 is made up of 13 amino acids. Germline CDR1 reads KGHDR; CDR2 reads SFDVKD. V lost 4 bases and J 0 bases, leaving 3 bases between the germline ends. CDR3 in amino acids: CATSEGAKNIQYF. The CDR3 DNA reads TGTGCCACCAGTGAAGGAGCCAAAAACATTCAGTACTTC.

This clonotype is categorized as medium-sized. In DNA form, the CDR3 reads TGCGCCAGCAGCTTGGAGGGCTCCTATAATTCACCCCTCCACTTT. This gives the protein CASSLEGSYNSPLHF. The J gene is TRBJ1-6, the V gene TRBV5-1; no clear D gene. Trimming took 0 bases from V and 0 from J, leaving 4 bases between them. Germline CDR1 and CDR2: SGHRS and YFSETQ. There are 15 residues in the CDR3.

By share of the sample, this clonotype is medium-sized. The chain links TRBV24-1 to TRBJ1-5; a weak D match, TRBD1 (6 bases). V lost 3 bases, J lost 4 bases, and 9 bases lay in between. The germline gives CDR1 KGHDR, CDR2 SFDVKD. This CDR3 has 14 residues. CDR3 sequence (DNA): TGTGCCACCAGTGATGTACAGGGAAATCAGCCCCAGCATTTT. This codes for CATSDVQGNQPQHF.

V and J are TRBV6-1 and TRBJ2-3; no reliable D call. V lost 7 bases and J lost 2, with 10 bases in between. The CDR3 length is 13 residues. The germline CDR1 and CDR2 sequences are MNHNS and SASEGT. The CDR3 loop is CASTLGLTDTQYF. DNA for the CDR3: TGTGCCAGCACCCTTGGCCTCACAGATACGCAGTATTTT.

The V call is TRBV18, the J call TRBJ2-1; possible D gene TRBD2, 6 bases. The V end was cut by 0 bases, the J end by 3 bases, with 12 bases between. The CDR3 is made up of 16 amino acids. Germline V gives CDR1 KGHSH, CDR2 LQKENI. The CDR3: CASSPPVAGSYNEQFF. The CDR3 bases are TGTGCCAGCTCACCACCGGTGGCGGGAAGCTACAATGAGCAGTTCTTC.

This chain connects TRBV14 to TRBJ2-5; TRBD2 agrees at 10 bases. The CDR3 runs to 18 residues. With 4 bases clipped from V and 1 base from J, the junction kept 12 bases outside the gene matches. Germline V gene sequence: CDR1 SGHDN, CDR2 FVKESK. The chain's CDR3 is CASSPYRTSGGLQETQYF. The DNA of the CDR3 is TGTGCCAGCAGCCCCTACCGGACTAGCGGAGGGCTCCAAGAGACCCAGTACTTC. Full variable domain (outside the CDR3, taken from reference TRBV14 and TRBJ2-5): EAGVTQFPSHSVIEKGQTVTLRCDPISGHDNLYWYRRVMGKEIKFLLHFVKESKQDESGMPNNRFLAERTGGTYSTLKVQPAELEDSGVYFCASSPYRTSGGLQETQYFGPGTRLLVL.

The chain joins TRBV28 to TRBJ1-1; maybe TRBD1 (6 bases). V lost 10 bases, J lost 1 base, and 10 bases lay in between. Germline V lookup: CDR1 MDHEN, CDR2 SYDVKM. The CDR3 spans 12 residues. The CDR3 nucleotides read TGTGCCACCGCGGGGGCGAACACTGAAGCTTTCTTT. It encodes CATAGANTEAFF.

Worth noting for this clonotype: Germline is not matched at one junction end, which may reflect a read error. V and J are TRBV7-2 and TRBJ2-5; possibly TRBD1 or TRBD2 for D (5 bases each). The CDR3 consists of 15 residues. Germline V gene data show CDR1 as SGHTA and CDR2 as FQGNSA. CDR3 in amino acids: CVSSLGVTRRETQYF. The CDR3 DNA is TGTGTCAGCAGCTTAGGGGTTACTAGGCGGGAGACCCAGTACTTC.

In this sample, this clonotype is medium-sized. The chain links TRBV27 to TRBJ2-1; D not resolved. Trimming removed 5 bases from V and 1 base from J, with 9 bases in between. The germline V gene encodes CDR1 MNHEY and CDR2 SMNVEV (reference sequence). This CDR3 spans 14 amino acids. As DNA, the CDR3 is TGTGCCAGCAGTGAGGTGGGATCCTACAATGAGCAGTTCTTC. Residues: CASSEVGSYNEQFF.

This clonotype is categorized as medium-sized. The chain couples TRBV27 to TRBJ2-7; D is unclear. This CDR3 is built from 13 residues. The germline CDR1 and CDR2 sequences are MNHEY and SMNVEV (reference sequence). Trimming left V 4 bases short and J 2 bases short, with 9 bases between. The DNA for the CDR3 is TGTGCCAGCAGTTACTCTGTCGCCTACGAGCAGTACTTC. Translation gives CASSYSVAYEQYF.

This clonotype was counted once. This may stem from a read error, because a much larger clone lies one nucleotide away. The chain recombines TRBV18 with TRBJ1-1; D is ambiguous. CDR3 size: 13 residues. V was clipped by 1 base and J by 4 bases, with 7 bases between them. Germline V CDR1 and CDR2: KGHSH, LQKENI. For the CDR3, the DNA is TGTGCCAGCTCACCACGACCGGCCACTGAAGCTTTCTTT. Amino acids: CASSPRPATEAFF.

This clonotype was seen a few times. The chain links TRBV7-2 to TRBJ2-5; 15 bases are a match to TRBD2. The CDR3 has 18 amino acids. V lost 1 base, J lost 4 bases, and 7 bases stayed unmatched. Germline-derived CDR1 and CDR2 are SGHTA and FQGNSA. The CDR3 sequence: CASSLGTSGRARGETQYF. The CDR3 nucleotides read TGTGCCAGCAGCTTAGGGACTAGCGGGAGGGCCCGGGGAGAGACCCAGTACTTC.

The chain recombines TRBV25-1 with TRBJ2-5; 9 nucleotides agree with TRBD1. This CDR3 has 14 residues. The germline CDR1 and CDR2 sequences are MGHDK and SYGVNS. The V segment lost 4 bases and the J segment 3 bases; nucleotides outside the gene matches: 3. CDR3 in DNA: TGTGCCAGCAGTGGCCGGGACAGGGAAGAGACCCAGTACTTC. Its protein product is CASSGRDREETQYF.

By sample share, this clonotype is medium-sized. The chain links TRBV28 to TRBJ1-1; D remains unclear. Germline V lookup: CDR1 MDHEN, CDR2 SYDVKM. V lost 4 bases and J lost 0, with 12 bases in between. This CDR3 spans 15 amino acids. CDR3 bases: TGTGCCAGCAGTTCCTCAAAGGGTCTGAACACTGAAGCTTTCTTT. Its translation: CASSSSKGLNTEAFF.

This clonotype is medium-sized (0.01 to 0.1%). The J gene is TRBJ2-1, the V gene TRBV4-2; the D gene is possibly TRBD1 (6 bases). The CDR3 length is 17 residues. The ends were cut back, 1 base at V and 6 bases at J, with 19 bases in the middle. CDR1 is LGHNA, CDR2 YNFKEQ, per germline. In DNA, the CDR3 is TGTGCCAGCAGCCAAGTCCCCCAGCCCCAGGGGAGCAATGAGCAGTTCTTC. This gives the protein CASSQVPQPQGSNEQFF.

The chain uses TRBV27 and TRBJ1-5; unclear D gene. This CDR3 region has 17 residues. The germline V and J ends were trimmed by 2 bases and 2 bases, with 16 bases remaining between them. Looked up from germline, CDR1 is MNHEY and CDR2 is SMNVEV (reference sequence). The CDR3 reads CASSLGIGMGGNQPQHF. CDR3 DNA: TGTGCCAGCAGTTTAGGAATCGGGATGGGAGGCAATCAGCCCCAGCATTTT.

V and J are TRBV19 and TRBJ2-7; perhaps TRBD1 as D (5 bases). Between the trimmed V and J ends, which lost 5 bases and 6 bases, there was a span of 14 bases. This CDR3 comprises 13 residues. Germline values: CDR1 LNHDA, CDR2 SQIVND (reference sequence). The CDR3 DNA is TGTGCCAGTAGTGCCAAGCTCAGGGTCGAGCAGTACTTC. Amino acids: CASSAKLRVEQYF.